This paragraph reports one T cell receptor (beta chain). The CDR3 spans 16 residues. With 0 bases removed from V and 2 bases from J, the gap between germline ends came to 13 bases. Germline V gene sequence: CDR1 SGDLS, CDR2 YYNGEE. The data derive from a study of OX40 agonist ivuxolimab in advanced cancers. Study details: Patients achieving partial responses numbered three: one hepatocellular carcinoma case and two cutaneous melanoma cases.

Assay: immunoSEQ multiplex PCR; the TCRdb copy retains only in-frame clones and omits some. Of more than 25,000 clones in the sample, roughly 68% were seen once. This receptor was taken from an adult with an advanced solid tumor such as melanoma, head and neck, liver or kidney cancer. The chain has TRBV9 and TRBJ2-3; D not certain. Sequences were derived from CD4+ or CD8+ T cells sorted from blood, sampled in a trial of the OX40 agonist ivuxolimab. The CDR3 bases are TGTGCCAGCAGCGTAGATGGTGACACCTACACAGATACGCAGTATTTT. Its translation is CASSVDGDTYTDTQYF. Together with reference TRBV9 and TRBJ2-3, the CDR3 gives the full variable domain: DSGVTQTPKHLITATGQRVTLRCSPRSGDLSVYWYQQSLDQGLQFLIQYYNGEERAKGNILERFSAQQFPDLHSELNLSSLELGDSALYFCASSVDGDTYTDTQYFGPGTRLTVL.